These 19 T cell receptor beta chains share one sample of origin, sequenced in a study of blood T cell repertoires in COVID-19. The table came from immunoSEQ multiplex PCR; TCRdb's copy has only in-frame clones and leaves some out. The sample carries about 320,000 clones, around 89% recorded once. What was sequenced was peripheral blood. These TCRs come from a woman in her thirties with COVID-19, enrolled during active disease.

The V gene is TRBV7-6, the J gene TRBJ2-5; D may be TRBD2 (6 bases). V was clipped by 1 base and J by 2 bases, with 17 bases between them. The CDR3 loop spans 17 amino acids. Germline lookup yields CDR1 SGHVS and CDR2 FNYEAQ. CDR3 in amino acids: CASSLGPLAGRQETQYF. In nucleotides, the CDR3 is TGTGCCAGCAGCTTAGGTCCCCTTGCGGGGCGGCAAGAGACCCAGTACTTC.

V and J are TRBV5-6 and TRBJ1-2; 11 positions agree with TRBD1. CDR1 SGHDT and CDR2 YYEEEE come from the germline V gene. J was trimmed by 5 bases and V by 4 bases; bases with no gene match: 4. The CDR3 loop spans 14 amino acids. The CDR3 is CASSRTGGDYGYTF. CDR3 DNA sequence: TGTGCCAGCAGCCGGACAGGGGGCGATTATGGCTACACCTTC.

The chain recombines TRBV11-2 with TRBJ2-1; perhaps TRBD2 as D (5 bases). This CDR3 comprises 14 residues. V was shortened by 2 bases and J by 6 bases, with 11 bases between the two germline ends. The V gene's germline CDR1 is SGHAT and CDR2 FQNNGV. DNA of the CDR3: TGTGCCAGCAGCTTAATTGAGGGTCGCAATGAGCAGTTCTTC. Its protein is CASSLIEGRNEQFF.

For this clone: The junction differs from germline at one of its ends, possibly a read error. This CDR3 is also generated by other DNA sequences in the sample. The DNA for the CDR3 is TGTGCCAGCAGCTCCCCTAGCGGCCAAGGAGGCGAGCAGTACTTT. Translating it yields CASSSPSGQGGEQYF. The gene calls are TRBV7-9 and TRBJ2-7, with 7 positions matching TRBD2. Germline loops: CDR1 SEHNR, CDR2 FQNEAQ (reference sequence). This CDR3 is built from 15 residues. Full variable domain (rest looked up from reference TRBV7-9 and TRBJ2-7): DTGVSQNPRHKITKRGQNVTFRCDPISEHNRLYWYRQTLGQGPEFLTYFQNEAQLEKSRLLSDRFSAERPKGSFSTLEIQRTEQGDSAMYLCASSSPSGQGGEQYFGPGTRLTVT.

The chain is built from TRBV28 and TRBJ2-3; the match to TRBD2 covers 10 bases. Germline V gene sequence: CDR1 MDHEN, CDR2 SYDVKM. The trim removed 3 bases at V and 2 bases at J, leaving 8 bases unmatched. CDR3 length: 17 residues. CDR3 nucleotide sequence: TGTGCCAGCAGTTTTGACTCTAGCGGGGGACACACAGATACGCAGTATTTT. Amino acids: CASSFDSSGGHTDTQYF.

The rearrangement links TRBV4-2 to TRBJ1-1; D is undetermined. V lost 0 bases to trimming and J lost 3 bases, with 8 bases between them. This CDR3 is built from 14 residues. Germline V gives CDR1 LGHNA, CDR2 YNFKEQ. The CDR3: CASSQDPQDTEAFF. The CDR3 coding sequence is TGTGCCAGCAGCCAAGACCCCCAGGACACTGAAGCTTTCTTT.

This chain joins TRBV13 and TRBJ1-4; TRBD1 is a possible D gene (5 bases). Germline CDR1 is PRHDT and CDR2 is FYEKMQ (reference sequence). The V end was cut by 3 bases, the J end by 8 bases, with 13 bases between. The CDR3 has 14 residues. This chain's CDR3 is CASSFRDSHEKLFF. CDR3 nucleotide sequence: TGTGCCAGCAGCTTCCGGGACTCCCACGAAAAACTGTTTTTT.

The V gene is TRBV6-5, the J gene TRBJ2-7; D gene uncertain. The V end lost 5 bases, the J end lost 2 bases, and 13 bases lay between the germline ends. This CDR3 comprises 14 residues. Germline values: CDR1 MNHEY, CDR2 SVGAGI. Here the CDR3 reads CASSQMYPPYEQYV. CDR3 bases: TGTGCCAGCAGTCAGATGTACCCTCCCTACGAGCAGTACGTC.

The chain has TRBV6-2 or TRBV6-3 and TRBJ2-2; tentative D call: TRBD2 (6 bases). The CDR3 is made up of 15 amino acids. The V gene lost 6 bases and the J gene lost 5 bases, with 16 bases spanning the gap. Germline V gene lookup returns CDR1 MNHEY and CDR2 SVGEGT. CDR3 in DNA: TGTGCCAGCAGCAGGGTGGCAGGGAGGACCGGGGAGCTGTTTTTT. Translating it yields CASSRVAGRTGELFF.

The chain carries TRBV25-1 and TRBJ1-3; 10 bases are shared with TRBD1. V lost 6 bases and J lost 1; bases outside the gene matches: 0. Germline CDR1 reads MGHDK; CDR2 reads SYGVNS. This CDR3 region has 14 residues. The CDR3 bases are TGTGCCAGCAGGGACAGGGGGTCTGGAAACACCATATATTTT. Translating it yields CASRDRGSGNTIYF.

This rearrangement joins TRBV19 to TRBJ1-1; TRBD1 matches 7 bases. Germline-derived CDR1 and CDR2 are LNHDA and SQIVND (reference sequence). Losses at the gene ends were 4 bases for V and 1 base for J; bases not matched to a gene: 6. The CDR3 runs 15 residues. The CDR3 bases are TGTGCCAGTAGTACCGGGACAGCCGCGAACACTGAAGCTTTCTTT. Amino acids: CASSTGTAANTEAFF.

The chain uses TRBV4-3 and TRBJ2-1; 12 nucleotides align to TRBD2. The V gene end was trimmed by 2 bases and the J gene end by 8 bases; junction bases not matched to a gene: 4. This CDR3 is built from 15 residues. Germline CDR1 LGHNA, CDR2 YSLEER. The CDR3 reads CASSQQTSGGDEQFF. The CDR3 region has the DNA TGCGCCAGCAGCCAACAGACTAGCGGGGGCGATGAGCAGTTCTTC.

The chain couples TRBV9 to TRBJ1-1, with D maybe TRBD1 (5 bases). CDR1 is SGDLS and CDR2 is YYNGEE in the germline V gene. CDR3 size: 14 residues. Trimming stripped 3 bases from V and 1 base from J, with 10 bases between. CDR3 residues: CASSGQTANTEAFF. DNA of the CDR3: TGTGCCAGCAGCGGCCAGACAGCGAACACTGAAGCTTTCTTT.

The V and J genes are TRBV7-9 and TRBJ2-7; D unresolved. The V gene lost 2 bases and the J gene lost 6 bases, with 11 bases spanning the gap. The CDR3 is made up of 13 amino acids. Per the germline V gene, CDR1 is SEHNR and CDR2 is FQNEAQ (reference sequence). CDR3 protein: CASSLRTGSEQYF. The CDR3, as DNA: TGTGCCAGCAGCTTACGAACGGGTAGCGAGCAGTACTTC.

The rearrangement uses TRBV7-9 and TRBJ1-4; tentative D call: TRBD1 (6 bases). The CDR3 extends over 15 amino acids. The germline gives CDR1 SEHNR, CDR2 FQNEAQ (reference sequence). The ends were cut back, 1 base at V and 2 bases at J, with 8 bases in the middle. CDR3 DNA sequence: TGTGCCAGCAGCTTAGAGGGGGTGACTAATGAAAAACTGTTTTTT. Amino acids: CASSLEGVTNEKLFF.

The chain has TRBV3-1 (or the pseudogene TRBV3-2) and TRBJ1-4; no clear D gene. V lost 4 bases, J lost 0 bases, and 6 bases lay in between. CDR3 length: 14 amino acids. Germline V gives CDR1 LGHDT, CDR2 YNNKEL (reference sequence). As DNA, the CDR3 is TGTGCCAGCAGCCCATACACAACTAATGAAAAACTGTTTTTT. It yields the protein CASSPYTTNEKLFF.

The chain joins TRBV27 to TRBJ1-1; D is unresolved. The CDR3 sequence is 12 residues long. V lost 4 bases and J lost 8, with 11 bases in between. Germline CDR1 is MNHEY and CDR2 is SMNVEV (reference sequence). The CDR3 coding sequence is TGTGCCAGCAGTTCCCCGGGTGTCGAAGCTTTCTTT. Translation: CASSSPGVEAFF.

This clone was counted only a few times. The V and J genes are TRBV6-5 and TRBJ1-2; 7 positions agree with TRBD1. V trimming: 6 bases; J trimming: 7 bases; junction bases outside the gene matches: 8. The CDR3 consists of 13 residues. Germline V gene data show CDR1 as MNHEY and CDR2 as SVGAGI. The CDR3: CASRKKGALGYTF. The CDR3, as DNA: TGTGCCAGCAGGAAAAAGGGGGCGCTTGGCTACACCTTC.

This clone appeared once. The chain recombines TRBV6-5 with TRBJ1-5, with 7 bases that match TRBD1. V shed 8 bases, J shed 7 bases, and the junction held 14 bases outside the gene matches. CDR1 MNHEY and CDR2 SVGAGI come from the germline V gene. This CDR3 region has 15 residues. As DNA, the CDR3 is TGTGCCAGCTGGGCCGACAGGGCCGCGGCACAGCCCCAGCATTTT. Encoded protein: CASWADRAAAQPQHF.